This entry lists 17 T cell receptor beta chains sequenced from one sample in a study of spatial heterogeneity in lung cancer. Stated time point: sample taken at primary tumor resection. TCRdb re-called the 5' RACE reads through MiXCR, storing one row per CDR3 protein. The table includes 13,000 or so distinct CDR3 sequences, around 6% detected once. The study's findings and limits: Tumors with more nonsynonymous mutations had more expanded intratumoral alpha and beta TCRs.

Their antigens are not known. Sequenced material: lung tumor tissue, taken at surgery. The source of these receptors is a female donor with early-stage non-small cell lung cancer.

This clonotype was found many times. The genes are TRBV24-1 and TRBJ2-3, with D uncertain. Looked up from germline, CDR1 is KGHDR and CDR2 is SFDVKD. The V gene lost 1 base and the J gene lost 10 bases, with 11 bases spanning the gap. The CDR3 loop spans 13 amino acids. The chain's CDR3 is CATSDLLVTPQYF. As DNA, the CDR3 is TGTGCCACCAGTGATTTATTAGTAACTCCGCAGTATTTT.

This clonotype turned up a few times. The CDR3 DNA reads as TGTGCCAGCAGCCCCCTTCGGCTAGCGGGGGGAAAAGAGACCCAGTACTTC. This translates into CASSPLRLAGGKETQYF. This chain uses TRBV7-9 with TRBJ2-5, with TRBD2 matching over 11 bases. This CDR3 has 17 residues. Germline loops: CDR1 SEHNR, CDR2 FQNEAQ (reference sequence). The ends lost 5 bases at V and 3 bases at J; junction bases unmatched: 11.

This clonotype was seen many times. In nucleotides, the CDR3 is TGTGCCAGCAGCTTCGGACAGTCTCCTAAAACTGAAGCTTTCTTT. Translation: CASSFGQSPKTEAFF. This chain uses TRBV7-9 with TRBJ1-1, with a weak D call TRBD1 (6 bases). Germline V gene data show CDR1 as SEHNR and CDR2 as FQNEAQ (reference sequence). This CDR3 spans 15 amino acids. V was trimmed by 3 bases and J by 5 bases, leaving 16 bases between them.

This clonotype was seen repeatedly, ten times or more. The rearrangement uses TRBV12-3 or TRBV12-4 and TRBJ1-5; D unresolved. Deletions cut 7 bases from V and 7 bases from J, with 11 bases between. The CDR3 extends over 12 amino acids. In DNA, the CDR3 is TGTGCCAGCAATCTCCGAGGGCAGCCCCAGCATTTT. This gives the protein CASNLRGQPQHF.

Ten or more counts support this clonotype. The genes are TRBV11-2 and TRBJ2-2, with a tentative D call TRBD1 (5 bases). Trimming took 5 bases from V and 3 from J, leaving 13 bases between them. CDR1 is SGHAT, CDR2 FQNNGV, per germline. The CDR3 runs 15 residues. The CDR3 region has the DNA TGTGCCAGCAGCCTCCAGGGCCAGGACACCGGGGAGCTGTTTTTT. It encodes CASSLQGQDTGELFF.

This clonotype was detected once. This rearrangement joins TRBV5-1 to TRBJ2-3; D gene uncertain. The V and J ends lost 7 bases and 4 bases respectively, with 13 bases between them. The CDR3 sequence is 13 residues long. Per the germline V gene, CDR1 is SGHRS and CDR2 is YFSETQ. The CDR3 DNA reads TGCGCCAGCCGAGAACAAGTAGCAGATACGCAGTATTTT. Protein product: CASREQVADTQYF. Together with reference TRBV5-1 and TRBJ2-3, the CDR3 gives the full variable domain: KAGVTQTPRYLIKTRGQQVTLSCSPISGHRSVSWYQQTPGQGLQFLFEYFSETQRNKGNFPGRFSGRQFSNSRSEMNVSTLELGDSALYLCASREQVADTQYFGPGTRLTVL.

This clonotype was observed at least ten times. The chain couples TRBV4-2 to TRBJ2-3; D remains ambiguous. Looked up from germline, CDR1 is LGHNA and CDR2 is YNFKEQ. V shed 0 bases and J shed 5 bases, with 0 bases lying between them. This CDR3 contains 11 residues. The CDR3: CASSQEDTQYF. The CDR3 coding sequence is TGTGCCAGCAGCCAAGAAGATACGCAGTATTTT.

This clonotype was observed at least ten times. This chain connects TRBV4-3 to TRBJ2-3; TRBD2 matches at 10 bases. The CDR3 contains 19 residues. CDR1 is LGHNA, CDR2 YSLEER, per germline. V was clipped by 3 bases and J by 2 bases; unmatched bases: 14. CDR3 DNA: TGCGCCAGCAGCCAGAGAGCGGGGGGGCTACGGGGGCACACAGATACGCAGTATTTT. It codes for CASSQRAGGLRGHTDTQYF.

The table lists this clonotype with many counts. The rearrangement joins TRBV11-2 to TRBJ2-2; D uncertain. V was trimmed by 0 bases and J by 7 bases, leaving 12 bases between them. The CDR3 is 15 amino acids. The germline gives CDR1 SGHAT, CDR2 FQNNGV. CDR3 coding DNA: TGTGCCAGCAGCTTAGATTTAAGGATATACGGGGAGCTGTTTTTT. Protein sequence: CASSLDLRIYGELFF.

This clonotype was detected many times. The chain recombines TRBV12-3 or TRBV12-4 with TRBJ2-7, with TRBD2 identical over 8 bases. This CDR3 is 14 amino acids long. With V trimmed by 5 bases and J by 3 bases, 6 bases remained unmatched. DNA of the CDR3: TGTGCCAGCAGTCCGGGGGGGAGCGGCTACGAGCAGTACTTC. This encodes CASSPGGSGYEQYF.

This clonotype has ten or more counts. The J gene is TRBJ1-2, the V gene TRBV20-1, with no clear D. There are 14 residues in the CDR3. Deletions cut 5 bases from V and 5 bases from J, with 18 bases between. Germline lookup yields CDR1 DFQATT and CDR2 SNEGSKA (reference sequence). CDR3 amino acids: CSAFTGARLYGYTF. The CDR3 DNA reads as TGCAGTGCTTTTACGGGAGCGAGACTTTATGGCTACACCTTC.

This clonotype was seen ten or more times. V gene TRBV12-3 or TRBV12-4 combines with J gene TRBJ2-3; weak D call: TRBD1 (5 bases). V gave up 3 bases and J gave up 5 bases, with 6 bases separating them. The CDR3 covers 12 residues. CDR3 loop: CASSFRGDTQYF. The CDR3 nucleotides are TGTGCCAGCAGTTTTAGGGGAGATACGCAGTATTTT.

This clonotype was recorded many times. The CDR3 DNA reads TGCGCCAGCAGCCAAATCGAGGATACGCAGTATTTT. This codes for CASSQIEDTQYF. The chain couples TRBV5-1 to TRBJ2-3, with unresolved D. Trimming stripped 4 bases from V and 6 bases from J, with 9 bases between. The CDR3 has 12 residues. CDR1 and CDR2 from the germline V gene are SGHRS and YFSETQ. The complete variable domain, with remaining parts taken from reference TRBV5-1 and TRBJ2-3, reads KAGVTQTPRYLIKTRGQQVTLSCSPISGHRSVSWYQQTPGQGLQFLFEYFSETQRNKGNFPGRFSGRQFSNSRSEMNVSTLELGDSALYLCASSQIEDTQYFGPGTRLTVL.

This clonotype was seen ten or more times. The chain joins TRBV5-1 to TRBJ2-3, with 13 bases aligning to TRBD2. V shed 2 bases, J shed 4 bases, and the junction held 4 bases outside the gene matches. This CDR3 has 16 amino acids. The V gene's germline CDR1 is SGHRS and CDR2 YFSETQ. CDR3 DNA sequence: TGCGCCAGCAGCTTACTAGCGGGGGGGCCAGCAGATACGCAGTATTTT. Its protein product is CASSLLAGGPADTQYF.

This clonotype came up many times. The chain joins TRBV15 to TRBJ2-3; D gene unclear. The V end was cut by 3 bases, the J end by 2 bases, with 3 bases between. CDR3 length equals 12 residues. Germline V gene data show CDR1 as LNHNV and CDR2 as YYDKDF (reference sequence). DNA of the CDR3: TGTGCCACCAGCAGTAACACAGATACGCAGTATTTT. Translated: CATSSNTDTQYF.

In its sample, this clonotype was seen many times. The chain employs TRBV6-5 and TRBJ2-7, with a possible D match to TRBD2 (5 bases). Germline values: CDR1 MNHEY, CDR2 SVGAGI. Trimming shortened V by 4 bases and J by 4 bases, and 14 bases separated the two germline ends. CDR3 length equals 14 residues. The CDR3 sequence: CASSSLSGVYEQYF. The DNA of the CDR3 is TGTGCCAGCAGTTCCCTGAGCGGAGTATACGAGCAGTACTTC.

This clonotype rates as medium-sized (0.01 to 0.1%). This chain links TRBV4-1 with TRBJ2-1; D unresolved. V lost 4 bases, J lost 7 bases, and 8 bases lay in between. This CDR3 comprises 12 residues. The V gene's germline CDR1 is MGHRA and CDR2 YSYEKL. The CDR3 DNA sequence: TGCGCCAGCAGCCCTGGACGGAATGAGCAGTTCTTC. It encodes CASSPGRNEQFF.